This T cell receptor (beta chain) came from a study of CD8 T cells in ankylosing spondylitis. Study outcomes and limitations: Ankylosing spondylitis blood appeared to carry a characteristic TCR beta motif of several highly homologous variants.

V lost 2 bases, J lost 0 bases, and 13 bases lay in between. This CDR3 has 17 residues. CDR1 and CDR2 (germline): MNHEY, SVGAGI. Each CDR3 protein is one row after TCRdb ran MiXCR on the 5' RACE reads. The sample includes around 490,000 distinct CDR3 sequences, approximately 5% seen only once; the top ten take under 4.5%. There are many counts of this clonotype. Antigen specificity is unknown. Sequencing input: blood, either unsorted or a sorted T cell fraction (not recorded which). The origin of this receptor is a male donor with ankylosing spondylitis. This chain uses TRBV6-5 with TRBJ2-2, with D possibly matching TRBD2 (5 bases). DNA for the CDR3: TGTGCCAGCAGTTACCCCCTGGCGGACTCGAACACCGGGGAGCTGTTTTTT. As protein: CASSYPLADSNTGELFF.